This T cell receptor (beta chain) appears in the sequencing data of a study of control samples from healthy donors and cancer patients. Sequenced by immunoSEQ multiplex PCR; TCRdb stores in-frame clones only, minus some. The sample carries tens of thousands of clones, about 92% recorded once. The CDR3 consists of 13 residues. V was shortened by 3 bases and J by 9 bases, with 12 bases between the two germline ends. Germline-derived CDR1 and CDR2 are MDHEN and SYDVKM. Sequencing was performed on blood. The TCR comes from a woman aged 30 to 39 in good health. The chain recombines TRBV28 with TRBJ1-5; D is possibly TRBD1 (6 bases). As DNA, the CDR3 is TGTGCCAGCAGTTTGAAGAGGGGGATGCCCCAGCATTTT. Translation gives CASSLKRGMPQHF.